The rows below give T cell receptor beta chains drawn from one sample of a study of blood T cell repertoires in COVID-19. The assay was immunoSEQ multiplex PCR, and TCRdb's table has in-frame clones only and misses some. Here the sample spans fewer than 300,000 clones, roughly 88% being singletons. The sample consisted of peripheral blood. The receptors here all came from a man between 18 and 29 years old with active or convalescent COVID-19. Both conserved end residues are part of each CDR3. D genes are given only for firm matches. Size is stated for part of the rows, as once, few or many counts, or as a class when the clone is expanded.

-	TRBD1	TRBV6-5	TRBJ2-7	TGTGCCAGCAGGACCGGGACAGGGCCCTACGAGCAGTACTTC	CASRTGTGPYEQYF
-	-	TRBV6-4	TRBJ2-6	TGTGCCAGCGGCCGCGGCGATAGCTCTGGGGCCAACGTCCTGACTTTC	CASGRGDSSGANVLTF
-	TRBD2	TRBV6-5	TRBJ2-7	TGTGCCAGCAGGAAATACGACGGGGGGAACGAGCAGTACTTC	CASRKYDGGNEQYF
-	TRBD2	TRBV13	TRBJ2-7	TGTGCCAGCAGCTTAAGTTTTACTAGCGGGGTTATGAACTACGAGCAGTACTTC	CASSLSFTSGVMNYEQYF
-	TRBD1	TRBV5-6	TRBJ1-2	TGTGCCAGCAGCCTAGTCACAGGGGGAGGGTATGGCTACACCTTC	CASSLVTGGGYGYTF
once	-	TRBV7-6	TRBJ2-1	TGTGCCAGCAGCTTAGCACAGGCGAACAATGAGCAGTTCTTC	CASSLAQANNEQFF
-	-	TRBV11-1	TRBJ1-4	TGTGCCAGCAGCTTAGCAGCGGGTCTGGGTGAAAAACTGTTTTTT	CASSLAAGLGEKLFF
-	TRBD1	TRBV27	TRBJ1-2	TGTGCCAGCAGTTTTGCAGGGGGTTATCGTGGCTACACCTTC	CASSFAGGYRGYTF
once	TRBD1	TRBV3-1/TRBV3-2	TRBJ1-2	TGTGCCAGCAGCCCTCTACAGGGGGCCGACTATGGCTACACCTTC	CASSPLQGADYGYTF
-	-	TRBV2	TRBJ1-5	TGTGCCAGCAGTGGGGGAGATCAGCCCCAGCATTTT	CASSGGDQPQHF
-	TRBD1	TRBV11-2	TRBJ1-3	TGTGCCAGCAGTCTAAACAGGGGTGGGCCTGGAAACACCATATATTTT	CASSLNRGGPGNTIYF
-	-	TRBV18	TRBJ2-5	TGTGCCAGCTCAGGGACACACCAAGAGACCCAGTACTTC	CASSGTHQETQYF
-	-	TRBV3-1/TRBV3-2	TRBJ1-1	TGTGCCAGCAGCTTCGGGGGGGCGGTCACTGAAGCTTTCTTT	CASSFGGAVTEAFF
-	-	TRBV4-1	TRBJ2-1	TGCGCCAGCAGCCAACCCCGGGAGTCAGGTAATGAGCAGTTCTTC	CASSQPRESGNEQFF
-	TRBD1	TRBV3-1/TRBV3-2	TRBJ2-1	TGTGCCAGCAGCCTCGGGACAGGCCACTACAATGAGCAGTTCTTC	CASSLGTGHYNEQFF
-	-	TRBV29-1	TRBJ2-1	TGCAGCGTTGAAGAAGCGGTCAATGAGCAGTTCTTC	CSVEEAVNEQFF
-	-	TRBV4-3	TRBJ2-3	TGCGCCAGCAGCCGTTCCCTCACAGGGTCCCAAGATACGCAGTATTTT	CASSRSLTGSQDTQYF
few	-	TRBV10-1	TRBJ1-1	TGCGCCAGCAGTGAGCATCACACTGAAGCTTTCTTT	CASSEHHTEAFF
-	TRBD2	TRBV19	TRBJ2-5	TGTGCCACTACCCTCGCCGGGACTAGCGGGGGGCTTCAGACCCAGTACTTC	CATTLAGTSGGLQTQYF
-	TRBD2	TRBV9	TRBJ2-2	TGTGCCAGCAGCTCAAGCGGGGGGGCCGTCGCCGGGGAGCTGTTTTTT	CASSSSGGAVAGELFF
-	-	TRBV7-3	TRBJ2-3	TGTGCCAGCAGCCCAAAGGGGGAGGGACAGGTCAGCACAGATACGCAGTATTTT	CASSPKGEGQVSTDTQYF
-	TRBD1	TRBV27	TRBJ1-2	TGTGCCAGCAGTCCCCGAGAGGGGGCGTCCGGCTACACCTTC	CASSPREGASGYTF
few	TRBD1	TRBV3-1/TRBV3-2	TRBJ1-1	TGTGCCAGCAGCCGGGGACAGTCGAACACTGAAGCTTTCTTT	CASSRGQSNTEAFF
-	-	TRBV5-1	TRBJ1-1	TGCGCCAGCAGCTTGGCCGACAGAAACACTGAAGCTTTCTTT	CASSLADRNTEAFF
-	TRBD1	TRBV10-3	TRBJ2-1	TGTGCCATCAGAGGTGGGTCAGGGGGCGCCTACAATGAGCAGTTCTTC	CAIRGGSGGAYNEQFF
-	TRBD1	TRBV29-1	TRBJ1-1	TGCAGCGTTAGGGACAGGGGAATTGAAGCTTTCTTT	CSVRDRGIEAFF
-	-	TRBV4-2	TRBJ1-2	TGTGCCAGCAGCCAAGATCTCCAGGGCTATGGCTACACCTTC	CASSQDLQGYGYTF
-	TRBD1	TRBV3-1/TRBV3-2	TRBJ2-2	TGTGCCAGCAGCCAAGTCTCAGGGGGCCACGGCACCGGGGAGCTGTTTTTT	CASSQVSGGHGTGELFF
few	-	TRBV5-8	TRBJ1-2	TGTGCCAGCAGCGGGGGGTCCTATGGCTACACCTTC	CASSGGSYGYTF
-	TRBD2	TRBV9	TRBJ2-5	TGTGCCAGCAGCGAGATAGCGGGGGCTCAAGAGACCCAGTACTTC	CASSEIAGAQETQYF
-	TRBD1	TRBV4-1	TRBJ1-4	TGCGCCAGCAGCCAGATTCAGGGGGCGCGCGATGAAAAACTGTTTTTT	CASSQIQGARDEKLFF
-	TRBD2	TRBV6-4	TRBJ2-1	TGTGCCAGCAGTGACCACGGGGGGGCTGGTAATGAGCAGTTCTTC	CASSDHGGAGNEQFF
-	TRBD2	TRBV7-8	TRBJ2-5	TGTGCCAGCAGCTTAGTGGTAGCGGGGGGGCCTGAGACCCAGTACTTC	CASSLVVAGGPETQYF
-	-	TRBV5-6	TRBJ2-3	TGTGCCAGCAGCTTGGGAGGGACAGATACGCAGTATTTT	CASSLGGTDTQYF
-	-	TRBV6-4	TRBJ1-2	TGTGCCAGCAGTGTTGGCGGGGGCAGTAACTATGGCTACACCTTC	CASSVGGGSNYGYTF
-	TRBD1	TRBV5-1	TRBJ1-5	TGCGCCAGCAGCTTGGGGACAGGTTTTGAGAATCAGCCCCAGCATTTT	CASSLGTGFENQPQHF
-	TRBD1	TRBV11-2	TRBJ1-6	TGTGCCAGCAGCTTGGAGGTGTGTAGGGGGCGTTCACCCCTCCACTTT	CASSLEVCRGRSPLHF
-	TRBD1	TRBV7-9	TRBJ1-5	TGTGCCAGCAGGAAACAGGGGGCGGATCAGCCCCAGCATTTT	CASRKQGADQPQHF
-	TRBD1	TRBV5-1	TRBJ1-1	TGCGCCAGCAGCTTGGAAAGGACAGGAGGCACTGAAGCTTTCTTT	CASSLERTGGTEAFF
once	TRBD1	TRBV6-6	TRBJ1-5	TGTGCCAGCAGTTTACCCAGGGGGCGGCAGCCCCAGCATTTT	CASSLPRGRQPQHF
-	-	TRBV24-1	TRBJ1-1	TGTGCCAACGACTCGGCGGGGAACACTGAAGCTTTCTTT	CANDSAGNTEAFF
-	TRBD2	TRBV27	TRBJ2-7	TGTGCCAGCAGTCCTACCCTTAGCGGGGGCGACGAGCAGTACTTC	CASSPTLSGGDEQYF
-	-	TRBV27	TRBJ2-7	TGTGCCAGCACGGGACGGGGGTCCTACGAGCAGTACTTC	CASTGRGSYEQYF